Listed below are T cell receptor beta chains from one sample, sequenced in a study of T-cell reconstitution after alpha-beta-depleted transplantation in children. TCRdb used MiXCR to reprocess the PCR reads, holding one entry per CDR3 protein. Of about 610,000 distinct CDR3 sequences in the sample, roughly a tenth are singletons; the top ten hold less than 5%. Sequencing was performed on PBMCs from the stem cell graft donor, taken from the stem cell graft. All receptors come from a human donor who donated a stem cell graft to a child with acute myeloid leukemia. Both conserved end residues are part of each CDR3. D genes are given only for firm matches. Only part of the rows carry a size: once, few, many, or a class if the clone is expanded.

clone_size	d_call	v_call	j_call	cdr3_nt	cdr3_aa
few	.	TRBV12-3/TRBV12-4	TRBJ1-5	TGTGCCAGCAGTCCCGGGATGAAGCCCCAGCATTTT	CASSPGMKPQHF
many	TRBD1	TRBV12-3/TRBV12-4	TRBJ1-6	TGTGCCAGCCGGACAGGGGAAATGAATTCACCCCTCCACTTT	CASRTGEMNSPLHF
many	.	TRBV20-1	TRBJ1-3	TGCAGTGCCCCAAAGTTAGGAAACACCATATATTTT	CSAPKLGNTIYF
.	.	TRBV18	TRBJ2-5	TGTGCCAGCTCACCAGAGTTGTTACGGGTCGGGGAGACCCAGTACTTC	CASSPELLRVGETQYF
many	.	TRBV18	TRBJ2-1	TGTGCCAGCTCACCTTCGGACAGGGGACTAGCGAGGAATGAGCAGTTCTTC	CASSPSDRGLARNEQFF
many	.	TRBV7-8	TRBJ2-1	TGTGCCAGCAGCCTACCGGGATACTACAATGAGCAGTTCTTC	CASSLPGYYNEQFF
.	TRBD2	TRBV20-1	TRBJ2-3	TGCAGTGCTAGAGAGGGGACTACCGGCAGGGATACGCAGTATTTT	CSAREGTTGRDTQYF
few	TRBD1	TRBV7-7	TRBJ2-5	TGTGCTAGCAGCTCTCAGCCGACAGGGGAAGAGACCCAGTACTTC	CASSSQPTGEETQYF
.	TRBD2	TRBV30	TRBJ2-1	TGTGCCTGGAGTGACCGACTAGCGGGGTACAATGAGCAGTTCTTC	CAWSDRLAGYNEQFF
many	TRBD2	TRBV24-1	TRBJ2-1	TGTGCCACCAGTGACGCCGCGGGAGTATCCAATGAGCAGTTCTTC	CATSDAAGVSNEQFF
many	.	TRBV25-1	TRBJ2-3	TGTGCCAGCGCCATCTACACCGGCAGCACAGATACGCAGTATTTT	CASAIYTGSTDTQYF
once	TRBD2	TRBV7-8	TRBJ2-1	TGTGCCAGCAGCTTCCCTAGCGGGAGGACCAGCTCCTACAATGAGCAGTTCTTC	CASSFPSGRTSSYNEQFF
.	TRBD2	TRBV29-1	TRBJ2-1	TGCAGCGTTGCGGGGACTAGCGGCCTGATGGGTAACAATGAGCAGTTCTTC	CSVAGTSGLMGNNEQFF
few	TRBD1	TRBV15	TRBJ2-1	TGTGCCACCAGTCTGGACAGGGACAATGAGCAGTTCTTC	CATSLDRDNEQFF
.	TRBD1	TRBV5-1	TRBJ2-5	TGCGCCAGCAGCTCCTCCGGGACAGGGGGAGTAGAGACCCAGTACTTC	CASSSSGTGGVETQYF
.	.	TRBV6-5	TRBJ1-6	TGTGCCAGCAGTTACGATGGGACACAGGCCAAGCCCCTCCACTTT	CASSYDGTQAKPLHF
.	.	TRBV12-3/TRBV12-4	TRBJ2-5	TGTGCCAGCAGTTTGGGCAGGGTGGTATTGGAGACCCAGTACTTC	CASSLGRVVLETQYF